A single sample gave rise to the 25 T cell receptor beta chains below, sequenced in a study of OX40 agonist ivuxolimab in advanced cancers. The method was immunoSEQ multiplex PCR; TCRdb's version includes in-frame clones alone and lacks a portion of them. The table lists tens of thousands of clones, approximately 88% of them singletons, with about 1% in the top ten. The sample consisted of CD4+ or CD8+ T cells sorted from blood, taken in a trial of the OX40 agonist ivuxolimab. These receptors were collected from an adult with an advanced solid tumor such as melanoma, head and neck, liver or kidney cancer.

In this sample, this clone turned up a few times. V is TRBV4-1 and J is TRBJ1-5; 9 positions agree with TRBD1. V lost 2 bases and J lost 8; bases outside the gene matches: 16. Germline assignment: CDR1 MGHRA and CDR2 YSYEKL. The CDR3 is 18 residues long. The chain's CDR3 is CASSQNPLLTGGRKPQHF. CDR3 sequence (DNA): TGCGCCAGCAGCCAAAACCCTCTCTTGACAGGGGGGAGGAAGCCCCAGCATTTT.

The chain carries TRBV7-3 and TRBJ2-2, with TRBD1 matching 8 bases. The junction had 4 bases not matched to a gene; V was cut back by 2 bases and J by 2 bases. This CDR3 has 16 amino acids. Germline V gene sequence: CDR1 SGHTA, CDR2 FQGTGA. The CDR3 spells CASSLQGASNTGELFF. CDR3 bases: TGTGCCAGCAGCTTACAGGGGGCTTCAAACACCGGGGAGCTGTTTTTT.

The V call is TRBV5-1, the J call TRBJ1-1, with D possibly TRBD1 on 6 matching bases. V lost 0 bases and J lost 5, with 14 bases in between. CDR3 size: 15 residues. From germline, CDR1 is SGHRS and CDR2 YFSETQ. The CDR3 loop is CASSLVTGAGTEAFF. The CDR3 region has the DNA TGCGCCAGCAGCTTGGTTACGGGGGCGGGGACTGAAGCTTTCTTT.

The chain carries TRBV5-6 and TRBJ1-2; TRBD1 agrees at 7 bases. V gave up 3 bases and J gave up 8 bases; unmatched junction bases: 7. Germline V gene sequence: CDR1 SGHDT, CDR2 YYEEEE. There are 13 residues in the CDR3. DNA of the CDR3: TGTGCCAGCAGCTCCCCGACAGGGCTGGGCTACACCTTC. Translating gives CASSSPTGLGYTF.

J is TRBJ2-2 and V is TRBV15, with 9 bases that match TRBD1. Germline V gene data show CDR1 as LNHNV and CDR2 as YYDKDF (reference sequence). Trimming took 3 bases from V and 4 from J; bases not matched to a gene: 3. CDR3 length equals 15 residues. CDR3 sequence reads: CATSSRQGGTGELFF. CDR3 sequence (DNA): TGTGCCACCAGCAGTAGACAGGGGGGCACCGGGGAGCTGTTTTTT.

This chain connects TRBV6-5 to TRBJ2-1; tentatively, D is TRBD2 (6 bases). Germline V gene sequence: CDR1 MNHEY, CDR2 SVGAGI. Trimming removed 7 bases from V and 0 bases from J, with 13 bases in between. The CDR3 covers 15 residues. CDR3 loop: CASTISGSSYNEQFF. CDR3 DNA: TGTGCCAGCACTATATCCGGGAGCTCCTACAATGAGCAGTTCTTC.

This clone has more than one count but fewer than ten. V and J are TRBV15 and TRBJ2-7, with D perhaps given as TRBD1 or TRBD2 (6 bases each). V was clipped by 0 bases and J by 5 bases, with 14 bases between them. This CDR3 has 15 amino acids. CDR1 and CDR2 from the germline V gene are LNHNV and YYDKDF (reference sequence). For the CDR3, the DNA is TGTGCCACCAGCAGAGATCGAGGGGGGCGCCACGAGCAGTACTTC. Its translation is CATSRDRGGRHEQYF.

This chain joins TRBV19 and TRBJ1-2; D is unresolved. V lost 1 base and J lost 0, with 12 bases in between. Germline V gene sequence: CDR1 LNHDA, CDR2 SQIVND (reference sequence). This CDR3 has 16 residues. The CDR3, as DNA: TGTGCCAGTAGTATAGTAGGATCGCCACCTAACTATGGCTACACCTTC. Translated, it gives CASSIVGSPPNYGYTF.

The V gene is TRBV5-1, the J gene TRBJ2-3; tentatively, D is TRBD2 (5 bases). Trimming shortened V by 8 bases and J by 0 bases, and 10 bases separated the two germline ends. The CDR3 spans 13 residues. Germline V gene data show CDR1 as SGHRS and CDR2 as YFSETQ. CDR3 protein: CASWSGSTDTQYF. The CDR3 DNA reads TGCGCCAGTTGGAGCGGAAGCACAGATACGCAGTATTTT.

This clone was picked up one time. The CDR3 loop is CASSQDRGEQYF. In DNA, the CDR3 is TGTGCCAGCTCCCAGGACAGGGGCGAGCAGTACTTC. The gene calls are TRBV18 and TRBJ2-7; 9 bases align to TRBD1. This CDR3 contains 12 residues. V lost 6 bases to trimming and J lost 6 bases; unmatched junction nucleotides: 3. CDR1 KGHSH and CDR2 LQKENI come from the germline V gene.

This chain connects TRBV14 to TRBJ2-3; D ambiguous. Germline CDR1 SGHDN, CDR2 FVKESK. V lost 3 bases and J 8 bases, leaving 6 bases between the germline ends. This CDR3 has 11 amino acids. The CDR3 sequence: CASSQSSTQYF. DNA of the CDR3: TGTGCCAGCAGCCAGTCGAGTACGCAGTATTTT. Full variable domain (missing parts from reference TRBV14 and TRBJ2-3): EAGVTQFPSHSVIEKGQTVTLRCDPISGHDNLYWYRRVMGKEIKFLLHFVKESKQDESGMPNNRFLAERTGGTYSTLKVQPAELEDSGVYFCASSQSSTQYFGPGTRLTVL.

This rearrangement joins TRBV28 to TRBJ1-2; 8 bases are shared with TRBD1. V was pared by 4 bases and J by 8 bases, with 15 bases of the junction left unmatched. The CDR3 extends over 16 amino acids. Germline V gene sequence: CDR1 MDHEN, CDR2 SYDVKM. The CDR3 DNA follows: TGTGCCAGCAGTTCGCTGCGGACAGGGCGCCCCGCCGGCTACACCTTC. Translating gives CASSSLRTGRPAGYTF.

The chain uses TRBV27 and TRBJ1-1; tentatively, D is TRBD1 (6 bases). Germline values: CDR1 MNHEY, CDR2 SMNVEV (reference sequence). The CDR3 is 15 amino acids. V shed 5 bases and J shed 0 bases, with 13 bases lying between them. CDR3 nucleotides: TGTGCCAGCAGTCCTCCGGGACATTTGAACACTGAAGCTTTCTTT. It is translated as CASSPPGHLNTEAFF.

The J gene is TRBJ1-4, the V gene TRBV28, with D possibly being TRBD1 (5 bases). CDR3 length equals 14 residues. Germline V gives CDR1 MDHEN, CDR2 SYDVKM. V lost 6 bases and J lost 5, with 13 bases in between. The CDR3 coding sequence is TGTGCCAGCAGCCCTGCACAGGTGAATGAAAAACTGTTTTTT. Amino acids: CASSPAQVNEKLFF. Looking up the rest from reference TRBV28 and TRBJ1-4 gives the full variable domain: DVKVTQSSRYLVKRTGEKVFLECVQDMDHENMFWYRQDPGLGLRLIYFSYDVKMKEKGDIPEGYSVSREKKERFSLILESASTNQTSMYLCASSPAQVNEKLFFGSGTQLSVL.

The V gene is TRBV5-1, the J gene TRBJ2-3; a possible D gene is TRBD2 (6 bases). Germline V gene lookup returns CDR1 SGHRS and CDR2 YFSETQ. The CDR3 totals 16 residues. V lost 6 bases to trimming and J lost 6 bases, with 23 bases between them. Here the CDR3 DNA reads TGCGCCAGCAATCCTTCCGGGACTGAAGGCCGGGATACGCAGTATTTT. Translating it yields CASNPSGTEGRDTQYF.

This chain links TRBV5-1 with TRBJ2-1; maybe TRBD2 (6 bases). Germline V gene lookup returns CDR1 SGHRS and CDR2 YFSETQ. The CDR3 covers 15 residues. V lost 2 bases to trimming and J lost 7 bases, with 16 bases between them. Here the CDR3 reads CASSFRLEGKNEQFF. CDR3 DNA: TGCGCCAGCAGCTTCCGACTAGAAGGCAAAAATGAGCAGTTCTTC.

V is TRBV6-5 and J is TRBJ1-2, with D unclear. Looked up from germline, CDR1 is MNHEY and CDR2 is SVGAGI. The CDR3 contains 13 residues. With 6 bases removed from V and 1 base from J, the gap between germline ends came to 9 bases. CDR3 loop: CASRLTLNYGYTF. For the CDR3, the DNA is TGTGCCAGCAGATTAACCCTTAACTATGGCTACACCTTC.

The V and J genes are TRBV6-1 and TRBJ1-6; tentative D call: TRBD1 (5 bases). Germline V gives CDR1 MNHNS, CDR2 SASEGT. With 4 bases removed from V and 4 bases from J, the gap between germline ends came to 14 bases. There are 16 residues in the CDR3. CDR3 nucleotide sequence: TGTGCCAGCAGTGGGGCACGCGACAGTTATAATTCACCCCTCCACTTT. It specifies CASSGARDSYNSPLHF.

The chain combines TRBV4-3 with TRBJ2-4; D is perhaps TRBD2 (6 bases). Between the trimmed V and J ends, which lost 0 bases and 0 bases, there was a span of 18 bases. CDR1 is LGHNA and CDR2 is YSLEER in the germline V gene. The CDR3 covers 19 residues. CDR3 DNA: TGCGCCAGCAGCCAAGATGCCCAATCTAGCGACCTAGCCAAAAACATTCAGTACTTC. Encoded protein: CASSQDAQSSDLAKNIQYF.

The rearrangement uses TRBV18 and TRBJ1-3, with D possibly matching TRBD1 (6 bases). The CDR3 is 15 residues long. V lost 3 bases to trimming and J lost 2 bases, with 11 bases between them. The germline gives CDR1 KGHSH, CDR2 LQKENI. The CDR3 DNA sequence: TGTGCCAGCTCACCGGCACAGGGTGCTGGAAACACCATATATTTT. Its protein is CASSPAQGAGNTIYF.

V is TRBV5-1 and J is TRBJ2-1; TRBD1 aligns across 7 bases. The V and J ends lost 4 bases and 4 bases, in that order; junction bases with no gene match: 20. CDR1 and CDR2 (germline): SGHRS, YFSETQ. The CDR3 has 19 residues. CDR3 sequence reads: CASSPYAMDRNLLYNEQFF. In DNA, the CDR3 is TGCGCCAGCAGCCCCTATGCTATGGACAGGAATCTTCTGTACAATGAGCAGTTCTTC.

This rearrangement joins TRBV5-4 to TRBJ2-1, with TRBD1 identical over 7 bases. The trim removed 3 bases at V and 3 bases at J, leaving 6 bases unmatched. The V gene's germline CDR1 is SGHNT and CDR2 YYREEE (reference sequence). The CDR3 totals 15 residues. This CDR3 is CASSSGQIIYNEQFF. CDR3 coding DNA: TGTGCCAGCAGCTCGGGACAGATTATCTACAATGAGCAGTTCTTC.

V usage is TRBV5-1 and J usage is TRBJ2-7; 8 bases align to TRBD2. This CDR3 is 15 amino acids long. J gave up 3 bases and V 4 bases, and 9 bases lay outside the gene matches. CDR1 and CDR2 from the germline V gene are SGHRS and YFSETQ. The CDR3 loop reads CASSLETSAVYEQYF. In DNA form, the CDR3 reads TGCGCCAGCAGCCTGGAGACTAGCGCCGTCTACGAGCAGTACTTC.

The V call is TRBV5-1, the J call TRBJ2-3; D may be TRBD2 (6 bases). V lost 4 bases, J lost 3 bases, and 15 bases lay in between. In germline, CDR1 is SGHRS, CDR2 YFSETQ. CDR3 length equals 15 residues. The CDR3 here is CASSPGGTGTDTQYF. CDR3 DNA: TGCGCCAGCAGCCCTGGAGGGACTGGGACAGATACGCAGTATTTT.

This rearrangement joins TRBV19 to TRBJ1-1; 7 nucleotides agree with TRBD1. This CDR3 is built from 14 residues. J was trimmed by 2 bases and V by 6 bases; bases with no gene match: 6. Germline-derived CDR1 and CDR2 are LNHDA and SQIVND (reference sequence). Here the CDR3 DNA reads TGTGCCAGTAGACCGGGACAGAAAAACACTGAAGCTTTCTTT. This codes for CASRPGQKNTEAFF.